The 7 T cell receptor beta chains in this list originate from one sample, sequenced in a study of blood T cell repertoires in COVID-19 (dated by TCRdb to 2019 to 2021). Receptors were amplified or captured by the immunoSEQ multiplex PCR assay. The table comes from immuneACCESS by way of TCRdb, which keeps in-frame sequences with V and J called. Part of the clones is missing from these tables; in studies checked, under half for an unresolved V gene and the rest for unknown reasons. Here the sample has 270,000 or so clones; around 90% occur a single time. 4.1% of the sample is in the top ten clones. Material: PBMCs or T cells enriched from blood (not recorded which). The receptor source for this set is a young woman with acute COVID-19.

With regard to this clone: Relative to the germline gene, one junction end is altered; a read error may explain this. This chain joins TRBV7-3 and TRBJ1-1; 8 bases map to TRBD1. CDR1 and CDR2 from the germline V gene are SGHTA and FQGTGA. The CDR3 spans 13 residues. The CDR3 DNA sequence: TGTGCCAGCAGCTTCGATCTTGGGACAGGTCTTGACTTT. Its translation is CASSFDLGTGLDF.

The J gene is TRBJ2-3, the V gene TRBV10-2, with 16 bases matching TRBD2. Trimming removed 6 bases from V and 6 bases from J; junction bases left unmatched: 3. The CDR3 length is 15 residues. Germline V gives CDR1 WSHSY, CDR2 SAAADI. The CDR3 reads CASRGGLAGGDTQYF. The DNA for the CDR3 is TGCGCCAGCAGGGGGGGACTAGCGGGAGGGGATACGCAGTATTTT.

The chain employs TRBV18 and TRBJ1-4; possible D gene TRBD1, 6 bases. Germline lookup yields CDR1 KGHSH and CDR2 LQKENI. Between the trimmed V and J ends, which lost 6 bases and 3 bases, there was a span of 11 bases. The CDR3 has 14 residues. The CDR3 DNA is TGTGCCAGCTCCATGGACAGCCCTAATGAAAAACTGTTTTTT. Translation gives CASSMDSPNEKLFF. The complete variable domain, with remaining parts taken from reference TRBV18 and TRBJ1-4, reads NAGVMQNPRHLVRRRGQEARLRCSPMKGHSHVYWYRQLPEEGLKFMVYLQKENIIDESGMPKERFSAEFPKEGPSILRIQQVVRGDSAAYFCASSMDSPNEKLFFGSGTQLSVL.

This sequence joins TRBV9 and TRBJ2-3; 9 bases align to TRBD2. This CDR3 has 15 amino acids. The ends lost 3 bases at V and 2 bases at J; junction bases unmatched: 4. The germline V gene encodes CDR1 SGDLS and CDR2 YYNGEE. CDR3 residues: CASSATSGITDTQYF. In DNA, the CDR3 is TGTGCCAGCAGCGCGACTAGCGGCATCACAGATACGCAGTATTTT.

The V call is TRBV5-1, the J call TRBJ2-7; possible D gene TRBD1, 6 bases. Deletions cut 4 bases from V and 2 bases from J, with 10 bases between. The CDR3 runs to 13 residues. Germline V gene sequence: CDR1 SGHRS, CDR2 YFSETQ. The CDR3 DNA follows: TGCGCCAGCAGCGGGGACACCCCCTACGAGCAGTACTTC. It encodes CASSGDTPYEQYF.

The chain combines TRBV14 with TRBJ2-1, with 11 bases aligning to TRBD2. Per the germline V gene, CDR1 is SGHDN and CDR2 is FVKESK. The CDR3 is 15 residues long. V lost 1 base and J lost 6; bases outside the gene matches: 2. DNA for the CDR3: TGTGCCAGCAGCCAAGGACTAGCGGGGATCAATGAGCAGTTCTTC. This gives the protein CASSQGLAGINEQFF.

The rearrangement links TRBV14 to TRBJ2-3, with D maybe TRBD2 (6 bases). CDR1 is SGHDN, CDR2 FVKESK, per germline. The CDR3 extends over 15 amino acids. V shed 3 bases and J shed 0 bases, with 10 bases lying between them. The CDR3 DNA reads as TGTGCCAGCAGCCAGGGCGGGGCTAGCACAGATACGCAGTATTTT. It codes for CASSQGGASTDTQYF.